The TCR beta chain under discussion was sequenced for a study of control samples from healthy donors and cancer patients. There are 20 residues in the CDR3. Germline CDR1 reads MGHRA; CDR2 reads YSYEKL. V lost 2 bases and J lost 5, with 30 bases in between. The table came from immunoSEQ multiplex PCR; TCRdb's copy has only in-frame clones and leaves some out. The sample holds 100,000 or so clones, 80% to 90% seen once. This sequence was found in a man aged 30 to 45 in good health. Input material: blood. This chain uses TRBV4-1 with TRBJ1-1; a weak D match, TRBD1 (6 bases). The CDR3 region is CASSQRGHGREGLGGTEAFF. In DNA form, the CDR3 reads TGCGCCAGCAGCCAAAGGGGACATGGCAGGGAGGGTTTAGGGGGTACTGAAGCTTTCTTT.